The 26 T cell receptor beta chains below all came from one sample that was sequenced in a study of blood T cell repertoires in COVID-19. Sequencing was performed with immunoSEQ multiplex PCR; in TCRdb, only in-frame clones are kept and a portion is missing. The sample shows under 130,000 clones, roughly 89% of them seen only once. The specimen sequenced was peripheral blood. These receptors were taken from a woman older than 75 in a cohort sampled during active COVID-19.

V is TRBV27 and J is TRBJ1-2, with D perhaps TRBD1 (6 bases). Trimming left V 6 bases short and J 2 bases short, with 10 bases between. Germline CDR1 is MNHEY and CDR2 is SMNVEV (reference sequence). This CDR3 region has 13 residues. The CDR3 coding sequence is TGTGCCAGCAGAAAACAGGGAAACTATGGCTACACCTTC. Translated, it gives CASRKQGNYGYTF.

The CDR3 reads CASSYTGELFF. For the CDR3, the DNA is TGTGCCAGTAGCTACACCGGGGAGCTGTTTTTT. The V and J genes are TRBV19 and TRBJ2-2; D gene unclear. Germline values: CDR1 LNHDA, CDR2 SQIVND (reference sequence). V was clipped by 6 bases and J by 3 bases, with 2 bases between them. This CDR3 is built from 11 residues. Filled out from reference TRBV19 and TRBJ2-2, the complete variable domain reads DGGITQSPKYLFRKEGQNVTLSCEQNLNHDAMYWYRQDPGQGLRLIYYSQIVNDFQKGDIAEGYSVSREKKESFPLTVTSAQKNPTAFYLCASSYTGELFFGEGSRLTVL.

The rearrangement uses TRBV7-2 and TRBJ1-1, with D unresolved. This CDR3 has 12 amino acids. V lost 1 base and J lost 10, with 10 bases in between. CDR1 and CDR2 from the germline V gene are SGHTA and FQGNSA. This chain's CDR3 is CASSLGASGAFF. CDR3 DNA sequence: TGTGCCAGCAGCTTAGGGGCCTCAGGAGCTTTCTTT.

The chain has TRBV11-2 and TRBJ2-1; 13 bases match TRBD2. V lost 6 bases and J lost 9; bases outside the gene matches: 8. This CDR3 is 15 amino acids long. Germline CDR1 and CDR2: SGHAT and FQNNGV. CDR3 coding DNA: TGTGCCAGCAGAAAACTAGCGGGAGGGCCTCGTGAGCAGTTCTTC. Encoded protein: CASRKLAGGPREQFF.

The chain links TRBV5-4 to TRBJ1-1; D possibly corresponds to TRBD1 (6 bases). The V end lost 3 bases, the J end lost 7 bases, and 13 bases lay between the germline ends. Germline lookup yields CDR1 SGHNT and CDR2 YYREEE (reference sequence). This CDR3 spans 13 amino acids. CDR3: CASSSGGQGEAFF. CDR3 nucleotides: TGTGCCAGCAGCTCCGGGGGGCAAGGTGAAGCTTTCTTT.

V usage is TRBV12-5 and J usage is TRBJ1-5; D gene unclear. V was cut by 6 bases and J by 5 bases, with 11 bases left in between. Germline V gene lookup returns CDR1 LGHNT and CDR2 FRNRAP. The CDR3 covers 13 residues. CDR3: CASGYVEDQPQHF. For the CDR3, the DNA is TGTGCTAGTGGCTACGTTGAGGATCAGCCCCAGCATTTT. Looking up the rest from reference TRBV12-5 and TRBJ1-5 gives the full variable domain: DARVTQTPRHKVTEMGQEVTMRCQPILGHNTVFWYRQTMMQGLELLAYFRNRAPLDDSGMPKDRFSAEMPDATLATLKIQPSEPRDSAVYFCASGYVEDQPQHFGDGTRLSIL.

This sequence joins TRBV28 and TRBJ1-1; D may be TRBD1 (6 bases). Trimming stripped 1 base from V and 3 bases from J, with 9 bases between. The CDR3 spans 14 residues. CDR1 MDHEN and CDR2 SYDVKM come from the germline V gene. CDR3 sequence: CASSLLQGDTEAFF. The CDR3 region has the DNA TGTGCCAGCAGTTTATTACAGGGAGACACTGAAGCTTTCTTT.

A word on this clone: Possible read error: a much larger clone is one base away. The same CDR3 is also encoded by other DNA sequences in this sample. The rearrangement uses TRBV5-6 and TRBJ2-7; no clear D. The V gene's germline CDR1 is SGHDT and CDR2 YYEEEE. Trimming took off 3 bases at V and 4 bases at J, with 5 bases between the two ends. This CDR3 has 11 residues. The CDR3 nucleotides are TGTGCCAGCAGCTCCACTTACGAGCAGTACTTC. Translating it yields CASSSTYEQYF.

In DNA form, the CDR3 reads TGTGCCAGCAGTAGACAGGGGACGAGGGAGACCCAGTACTTC. It is translated as CASSRQGTRETQYF. The rearrangement links TRBV2 to TRBJ2-5, with 8 bases lining up with TRBD1. CDR3 size: 14 residues. Germline trimming cut 5 bases from V and 5 bases from J; bases unmatched to any gene: 7. The V gene's germline CDR1 is SNHLY and CDR2 FYNNEI.

This clone was observed a single time. V usage is TRBV6-5 and J usage is TRBJ1-2, with D uncertain. Germline V CDR1 and CDR2: MNHEY, SVGAGI. The CDR3 consists of 14 residues. With 5 bases removed from V and 2 bases from J, the gap between germline ends came to 12 bases. As DNA, the CDR3 is TGTGCCAGCAGTCTCTTTGGAGGGAACTATGGCTACACCTTC. Translation: CASSLFGGNYGYTF.

J is TRBJ1-6 and V is TRBV6-6, with TRBD1 identical over 7 bases. The trim removed 6 bases at V and 8 bases at J, leaving 4 bases unmatched. The CDR3 extends over 13 amino acids. Germline-derived CDR1 and CDR2 are MNHNY and SVGAGI (reference sequence). For the CDR3, the DNA is TGTGCCAGCAGCGGCAGGGGGGATTCACCCCTCCACTTT. Translation gives CASSGRGDSPLHF.

The chain recombines TRBV13 with TRBJ2-7; 11 nucleotides agree with TRBD2. This CDR3 has 16 amino acids. Germline assignment: CDR1 PRHDT and CDR2 FYEKMQ (reference sequence). The J segment lost 11 bases and the V segment lost 3 bases, leaving 15 bases of the junction unmatched. Here the CDR3 reads CASSFGGGLAGGSEYF. The CDR3 nucleotides read TGTGCCAGCAGCTTTGGGGGCGGGCTAGCGGGGGGTTCCGAGTACTTC.

The genes are TRBV5-1 and TRBJ2-3; TRBD2 matches at 8 bases. Germline-derived CDR1 and CDR2 are SGHRS and YFSETQ. This CDR3 is 15 amino acids long. Trimming removed 0 bases from V and 3 bases from J; junction bases left unmatched: 3. The CDR3 nucleotides are TGCGCCAGCAGCTTGGACAGCGGGAGTACAGATACGCAGTATTTT. This encodes CASSLDSGSTDTQYF.

The rearrangement uses TRBV30 and TRBJ1-2; D unclear. The germline V and J ends were trimmed by 3 bases and 4 bases, with 15 bases remaining between them. Looked up from germline, CDR1 is GTSNPN and CDR2 is SVGIG (reference sequence). CDR3 length: 14 amino acids. CDR3 protein: CAWRFLSPSYGYTF. In DNA form, the CDR3 reads TGTGCCTGGAGGTTCCTATCTCCTAGCTATGGCTACACCTTC. The full variable domain, completed using reference TRBV30 and TRBJ1-2, is SQTIHQWPATLVQPVGSPLSLECTVEGTSNPNLYWYRQAAGRGLQLLFYSVGIGQISSEVPQNLSASRPQDRQFILSSKKLLLSDSGFYLCAWRFLSPSYGYTFGSGTRLTVV.

The V call is TRBV9, the J call TRBJ1-6; 7 bases line up with TRBD1. V was clipped by 4 bases and J by 10 bases; unmatched bases: 8. Germline lookup yields CDR1 SGDLS and CDR2 YYNGEE. The CDR3 runs to 14 residues. DNA of the CDR3: TGTGCCAGCAGCCCGGGACAGACTTCATCACCCCTCCACTTT. This codes for CASSPGQTSSPLHF.

The chain couples TRBV5-1 to TRBJ1-3; D remains unclear. The CDR3 consists of 15 residues. Germline loops: CDR1 SGHRS, CDR2 YFSETQ. V lost 1 base and J lost 0, with 8 bases in between. The CDR3 loop reads CASSLWTGSGNTIYF. The CDR3 nucleotides read TGCGCCAGCAGCTTGTGGACTGGCTCTGGAAACACCATATATTTT.

V and J are TRBV10-3 and TRBJ2-2; maybe TRBD1 (5 bases). The CDR3 is 15 residues long. The V end was cut by 3 bases, the J end by 7 bases, with 15 bases between. The V gene's germline CDR1 is ENHRY and CDR2 SYGVKD. Here the CDR3 reads CAISELQGPRGELFF. The CDR3 coding sequence is TGTGCCATCAGTGAATTGCAGGGCCCGCGCGGGGAGCTGTTTTTT.

The DNA for the CDR3 is TGTGCCAGCAGCTTGGATGCCAGGGGGTGGGAAAAACTGTTTTTT. This gives the protein CASSLDARGWEKLFF. V is TRBV5-4 and J is TRBJ1-4; 7 bases align to TRBD1. The CDR3 runs to 15 residues. J was trimmed by 8 bases and V by 0 bases; bases with no gene match: 7. Germline V gives CDR1 SGHNT, CDR2 YYREEE (reference sequence). Together with reference TRBV5-4 and TRBJ1-4, the CDR3 gives the full variable domain: ETGVTQSPTHLIKTRGQQVTLRCSSQSGHNTVSWYQQALGQGPQFIFQYYREEENGRGNFPPRFSGLQFPNYSSELNVNALELDDSALYLCASSLDARGWEKLFFGSGTQLSVL.

This sequence joins TRBV28 and TRBJ1-3; the D gene is possibly TRBD1 (5 bases). V was shortened by 4 bases and J by 0 bases, with 7 bases between the two germline ends. The V gene's germline CDR1 is MDHEN and CDR2 SYDVKM. The CDR3 consists of 14 residues. CDR3 loop: CASSSGDSGNTIYF. The CDR3 DNA is TGTGCCAGCAGTTCGGGGGACTCTGGAAACACCATATATTTT.

The V gene is TRBV6-5, the J gene TRBJ2-7; 8 bases align to TRBD2. This CDR3 comprises 13 residues. V was clipped by 0 bases and J by 13 bases; unmatched bases: 8. Looked up from germline, CDR1 is MNHEY and CDR2 is SVGAGI. The DNA for the CDR3 is TGTGCCAGCAGTTACTCGGCTGCGGGAGGCTTCTACTTC. It translates to CASSYSAAGGFYF.

V and J are TRBV28 and TRBJ2-1, with D uncertain. CDR3 size: 12 residues. V was cut by 4 bases and J by 8 bases, with 9 bases left in between. The germline V gene has CDR1 MDHEN and CDR2 SYDVKM. The CDR3, as DNA: TGTGCCAGCAGTTCCGGGTCATATGAGCAGTTCTTC. Encoded protein: CASSSGSYEQFF. Based on the CDR3 plus reference TRBV28 and TRBJ2-1, the full variable domain is DVKVTQSSRYLVKRTGEKVFLECVQDMDHENMFWYRQDPGLGLRLIYFSYDVKMKEKGDIPEGYSVSREKKERFSLILESASTNQTSMYLCASSSGSYEQFFGPGTRLTVL.

V and J are TRBV5-4 and TRBJ2-1; 8 bases line up with TRBD2. The CDR3 sequence is 18 residues long. V lost 3 bases to trimming and J lost 0 bases; unmatched junction nucleotides: 11. The V gene's germline CDR1 is SGHNT and CDR2 YYREEE (reference sequence). CDR3 residues: CASSYESSGVSSYNEQFF. The CDR3 nucleotides read TGTGCCAGCAGCTATGAGAGTAGCGGGGTCAGCTCCTACAATGAGCAGTTCTTC.

This clone occurred a few times. This sample also contains other DNA sequences that code for the same CDR3. The genes are TRBV14 and TRBJ1-2; D not resolved. V lost 0 bases and J 4 bases, leaving 6 bases between the germline ends. The CDR3 is 13 amino acids. Germline V gene sequence: CDR1 SGHDN, CDR2 FVKESK. The CDR3 protein is CASSQELAYGYTF. The CDR3 coding sequence is TGTGCCAGCAGCCAAGAATTGGCCTATGGCTACACCTTC.

The chain uses TRBV27 and TRBJ1-1; D is possibly TRBD1 (6 bases). The CDR3 length is 13 residues. Germline CDR1 MNHEY, CDR2 SMNVEV (reference sequence). Deletions cut 5 bases from V and 8 bases from J, with 15 bases between. DNA for the CDR3: TGTGCCAGCAGTCCTAGAGGGGGACACGAAGCTTTCTTT. Translation gives CASSPRGGHEAFF.

This chain links TRBV27 with TRBJ2-7, with 12 bases that match TRBD2. Trimming took 6 bases from V and 7 from J; bases not matched to a gene: 19. This CDR3 comprises 18 residues. Germline values: CDR1 MNHEY, CDR2 SMNVEV (reference sequence). CDR3 nucleotides: TGTGCCAGCAGCCCCGGGACAGGAGCTAGCGGGAGGGCCCGGGAGCAGTACTTC. Its translation is CASSPGTGASGRAREQYF.

The genes are TRBV11-2 and TRBJ1-6; TRBD1 agrees at 11 bases. The V gene's germline CDR1 is SGHAT and CDR2 FQNNGV. The CDR3 runs 15 residues. Trimming took 4 bases from V and 9 from J; bases not matched to a gene: 5. The CDR3: CASSSGQGASSPLHF. The CDR3 DNA reads TGTGCCAGCAGCTCCGGACAGGGGGCTAGTTCACCCCTCCACTTT.